The 21 T cell receptor beta chains below come from one sample, sequenced in a study of shared clonotypes between healthy human individuals. The assay was immunoSEQ multiplex PCR, and TCRdb's table has in-frame clones only and misses some. The repertoire consists of about 2 million clones, with 90% to 95% occurring once and the leading ten covering approximately 0.13%. The sequenced sample consisted of naive CD4+ T cells sorted from blood. As for subset: CD45RA+ positively selected. The receptor set was obtained from a man younger than 35 in good health.

The DNA for the CDR3 is TGCAGCTCAAGAAGAGGGGGGCTAGCGGAGACCCAGTACTTC. Translated: CSSRRGGLAETQYF. The V and J genes are TRBV29-1 and TRBJ2-5; D might be TRBD1 or TRBD2, each matching 6 bases. CDR3 length: 14 amino acids. Trimming removed 8 bases at V and 5 bases at J, with 21 bases between. Germline CDR1 and CDR2: SQVTM and ANQGSEA.

The chain uses TRBV7-8 and TRBJ2-7; a possible D gene is TRBD1 (6 bases). Trimming took 2 bases from V and 7 from J, leaving 18 bases between them. The germline gives CDR1 SGHVS, CDR2 FQNEAQ. The CDR3 is 15 amino acids. CDR3 in amino acids: CASSLRDNRVGEQYF. For the CDR3, the DNA is TGTGCCAGCAGCTTAAGGGACAACAGGGTTGGTGAGCAGTACTTC.

The chain uses TRBV30 and TRBJ1-2; 8 bases are a match to TRBD1. This CDR3 contains 15 residues. CDR1 GTSNPN and CDR2 SVGIG come from the germline V gene (reference sequence). V lost 0 bases to trimming and J lost 2 bases; unmatched junction nucleotides: 5. CDR3 DNA: TGTGCCTGGAGTGTACTTCCAGGGGGCAACTATGGCTACACCTTC. Translation: CAWSVLPGGNYGYTF. Variable domain in full (rest from reference TRBV30 and TRBJ1-2): SQTIHQWPATLVQPVGSPLSLECTVEGTSNPNLYWYRQAAGRGLQLLFYSVGIGQISSEVPQNLSASRPQDRQFILSSKKLLLSDSGFYLCAWSVLPGGNYGYTFGSGTRLTVV.

CDR3 bases: TGTGCCATCAGTGATAAAGGACAGGGTAGCCCTGAAGCTTTCTTT. Its protein is CAISDKGQGSPEAFF. The chain uses TRBV10-3 and TRBJ1-1, with TRBD1 identical over 8 bases. The germline V gene has CDR1 ENHRY and CDR2 SYGVKD. CDR3 size: 15 residues. V dropped 3 bases and J dropped 6; count of bases not matched to a gene: 9.

This clone was seen once. The chain has TRBV19 and TRBJ2-5; D perhaps matches TRBD2 (5 bases). The CDR3 totals 14 residues. The V and J ends lost 1 base and 3 bases respectively, with 9 bases between them. The germline V gene has CDR1 LNHDA and CDR2 SQIVND (reference sequence). The CDR3, as DNA: TGTGCCAGTAGTATAGCGAGTAGCGAAGAGACCCAGTACTTC. Protein product: CASSIASSEETQYF.

This sequence joins TRBV25-1 and TRBJ2-3, with 8 bases fitting TRBD2. The germline CDR1 and CDR2 sequences are MGHDK and SYGVNS. This CDR3 spans 14 amino acids. Unmatched junction bases numbered 3, after V lost 5 bases and J lost 2 bases. CDR3 protein: CASSLSGATDTQYF. The CDR3 DNA sequence: TGTGCCAGCAGTCTTAGCGGGGCCACAGATACGCAGTATTTT.

The V and J genes are TRBV10-3 and TRBJ1-2; 8 nucleotides align to TRBD1. The V and J ends lost 3 bases and 8 bases, in that order; junction bases with no gene match: 11. Germline V CDR1 and CDR2: ENHRY, SYGVKD. The CDR3 length is 15 residues. The CDR3 reads CAISEDRGSGTGYTF. The CDR3 DNA sequence: TGTGCCATCAGTGAAGACAGGGGTTCGGGTACCGGCTACACCTTC.

The chain uses TRBV7-9 and TRBJ2-3; D gene uncertain. Germline V gene sequence: CDR1 SEHNR, CDR2 FQNEAQ (reference sequence). Deletions cut 5 bases from V and 6 bases from J, with 12 bases between. CDR3 size: 13 residues. In DNA, the CDR3 is TGTGCCAGCAGCCTTTCCGGGCGGGATACGCAGTATTTT. Its translation: CASSLSGRDTQYF.

The rearrangement links TRBV19 to TRBJ2-3, with a tentative D call TRBD1 (7 bases). The CDR3 covers 15 residues. Trimming took off 3 bases at V and 2 bases at J, with 12 bases between the two ends. Germline V lookup: CDR1 LNHDA, CDR2 SQIVND (reference sequence). This CDR3 reads CASSMEGAPTDTQYF. The CDR3 DNA is TGTGCCAGTAGTATGGAGGGGGCGCCCACAGATACGCAGTATTTT.

This chain uses TRBV7-9 with TRBJ2-1; possible D gene TRBD1, 6 bases. V was cut by 3 bases and J by 9 bases, with 12 bases left in between. The CDR3 has 13 residues. CDR1 and CDR2 from the germline V gene are SEHNR and FQNEAQ (reference sequence). As DNA, the CDR3 is TGTGCCAGCAGCTTCCTACAGGGTAGTGAGCAGTTCTTC. It yields the protein CASSFLQGSEQFF.

On this clone itself: A much larger clone lies a single base off, so this may be a read error. V and J are TRBV7-2 and TRBJ1-4; D ambiguous. Trimming left V 1 base short and J 5 bases short, with 2 bases between. Per the germline V gene, CDR1 is SGHTA and CDR2 is FQGNSA. CDR3 length equals 12 residues. This chain's CDR3 is CASSLGNEKLFF. The CDR3 bases are TGTGCCAGCAGCTTAGGCAATGAAAAACTGTTTTTT.

Remarks on this clone: Relative to the germline gene, one junction end is altered; a read error may explain this. This sequence joins TRBV7-7 and TRBJ2-5, with a weak D call TRBD2 (5 bases). The V gene's germline CDR1 is SSHAT and CDR2 FNYEAQ (reference sequence). This CDR3 spans 13 amino acids. In nucleotides, the CDR3 is TGTGCTAGCAGCGAGGGAAGTGGGGAGACCCAGTACTTC. Protein: CASSEGSGETQYF.

V is TRBV18 and J is TRBJ1-1; D ambiguous. The CDR3 runs to 15 residues. Germline V gene data show CDR1 as KGHSH and CDR2 as LQKENI. Trimming removed 3 bases at V and 1 base at J, with 12 bases between. In nucleotides, the CDR3 is TGTGCCAGCTCACCCCTAGGACTGACGAACACTGAAGCTTTCTTT. Its translation: CASSPLGLTNTEAFF.

V and J are TRBV6-4 and TRBJ1-3; no clear D gene. CDR1 and CDR2 (germline): MRHNA, SNTAGT. The ends were cut back, 6 bases at V and 4 bases at J, with 7 bases in the middle. CDR3 size: 12 residues. As DNA, the CDR3 is TGTGCCAGCAGGACGACGGGAAACACCATATATTTT. This sequence encodes CASRTTGNTIYF.

In the case of this clone: The same CDR3 can be traced to other DNA sequences in this sample. V and J are TRBV5-1 and TRBJ2-1, with 8 bases aligning to TRBD1. The CDR3 runs to 14 residues. With V trimmed by 4 bases and J by 7 bases, 7 bases remained unmatched. CDR1 and CDR2 from the germline V gene are SGHRS and YFSETQ. CDR3 sequence: CASSPGQGANEQFF. The CDR3, as DNA: TGCGCCAGCAGCCCAGGACAGGGAGCGAATGAGCAGTTCTTC.

This clone has just one count. The chain couples TRBV27 to TRBJ1-2; D gene ambiguous. Germline V CDR1 and CDR2: MNHEY, SMNVEV (reference sequence). The V and J ends lost 5 bases and 1 base respectively, with 11 bases between them. The CDR3 has 14 amino acids. As DNA, the CDR3 is TGTGCCAGCAGTCCTCAACCGGGTAACTATGGCTACACCTTC. Amino acids: CASSPQPGNYGYTF.

V usage is TRBV9 and J usage is TRBJ1-3, with a possible D match to TRBD1 (5 bases). The CDR3 runs to 16 residues. V dropped 4 bases and J dropped 0 bases, with 14 bases sitting between them. The germline V gene has CDR1 SGDLS and CDR2 YYNGEE. CDR3 nucleotides: TGTGCCAGCAGCTTAACCGGGACTGACTCTGGAAACACCATATATTTT. Translated, it gives CASSLTGTDSGNTIYF. Based on the CDR3 plus reference TRBV9 and TRBJ1-3, the full variable domain is DSGVTQTPKHLITATGQRVTLRCSPRSGDLSVYWYQQSLDQGLQFLIQYYNGEERAKGNILERFSAQQFPDLHSELNLSSLELGDSALYFCASSLTGTDSGNTIYFGEGSWLTVV.

As regards this clone: Other DNA sequences in the sample encode the same CDR3. This chain connects TRBV9 to TRBJ2-3; no reliable D call. Germline V gene lookup returns CDR1 SGDLS and CDR2 YYNGEE. The V end was cut by 0 bases, the J end by 6 bases, with 5 bases between. This CDR3 has 12 amino acids. CDR3 nucleotides: TGTGCCAGCAGCGTAGGTTCCGATACGCAGTATTTT. The encoded protein is CASSVGSDTQYF.

The chain combines TRBV4-1 with TRBJ2-7; D ambiguous. Germline V gives CDR1 MGHRA, CDR2 YSYEKL. The V end was cut by 0 bases, the J end by 0 bases, with 12 bases between. The CDR3 runs 16 residues. The CDR3 nucleotides are TGCGCCAGCAGCCAAGATCCCTCAAGCAGCTCCTACGAGCAGTACTTC. It specifies CASSQDPSSSSYEQYF.

The rearrangement links TRBV2 to TRBJ2-2; a weak D match, TRBD2 (5 bases). V lost 3 bases, J lost 1 base, and 12 bases lay in between. This CDR3 is 16 amino acids long. The germline V gene has CDR1 SNHLY and CDR2 FYNNEI. CDR3 sequence reads: CASSDEGLQNTGELFF. The CDR3 nucleotides are TGTGCCAGCAGTGACGAGGGCTTGCAGAACACCGGGGAGCTGTTTTTT.

The V gene is TRBV5-1, the J gene TRBJ2-3; 8 nucleotides agree with TRBD1. J lost 4 bases, V lost 2 bases, and 3 bases had no gene match. This CDR3 has 14 residues. Germline V lookup: CDR1 SGHRS, CDR2 YFSETQ. The CDR3: CASSLPDRADTQYF. Written as DNA, the CDR3 is TGCGCCAGCAGCTTACCGGACAGGGCAGATACGCAGTATTTT.